The source of this T cell receptor beta chain is a study of long-term antiretroviral therapy in people with HIV. The V end was cut by 0 bases, the J end by 0 bases, with 13 bases between. Looked up from germline, CDR1 is SGHRS and CDR2 is YFSETQ. The CDR3 loop spans 17 amino acids. Running of the v3.0 immunoSEQ assay took place at survey level. Clones were read by immunoSEQ multiplex PCR, and TCRdb kept only the in-frame ones, dropping some. The table includes tens of thousands of clones, approximately 84% detected once. In regard to this clone: Its matching antigen is unknown.

General study findings and limits: Specimen acquisition occurred between about 2004 and 2017, potentially under older ART regimens. Controls showed broader CDR3 length ranges than did the HIV repertoires.

The rearrangement uses TRBV5-1 and TRBJ1-5; tentative D call: TRBD1 (6 bases). Sample: unsorted PBMCs, taken approximately 2.7 years before starting antiretroviral therapy. The sequence derives from a woman in her 30s with HIV. The CDR3 reads CASSLGVLGGSNQPQHF. DNA for the CDR3: TGCGCCAGCAGCTTGGGGGTACTAGGGGGTAGCAATCAGCCCCAGCATTTT.